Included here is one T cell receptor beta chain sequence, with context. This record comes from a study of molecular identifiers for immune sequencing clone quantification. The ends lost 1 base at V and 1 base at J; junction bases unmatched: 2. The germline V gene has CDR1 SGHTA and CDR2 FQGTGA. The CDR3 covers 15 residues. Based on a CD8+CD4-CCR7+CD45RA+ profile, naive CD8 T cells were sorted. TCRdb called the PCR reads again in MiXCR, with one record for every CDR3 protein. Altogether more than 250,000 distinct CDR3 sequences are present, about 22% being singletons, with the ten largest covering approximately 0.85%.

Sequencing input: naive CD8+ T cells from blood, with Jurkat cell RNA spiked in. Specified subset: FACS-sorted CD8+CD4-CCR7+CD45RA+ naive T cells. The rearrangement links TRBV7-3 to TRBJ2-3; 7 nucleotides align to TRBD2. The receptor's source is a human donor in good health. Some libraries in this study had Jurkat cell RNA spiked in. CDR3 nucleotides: TGTGCCAGCAGCTTAAGTACTAGCGGCACAGATACGCAGTATTTT. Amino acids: CASSLSTSGTDTQYF.